This TCR beta chain was sequenced in a study of cytomegalovirus exposure and HLA in healthy donors. Study at large: Unique TCR beta sequences numbering approximately 100 million came from around 180 million T cells in an earlier analysis.

Regarding the study as a whole: Some V segments, including TRBV6-2 and TRBV6-3, were excluded as indistinguishable.

Donors showed nominal health when sampled, although they likely had unrecorded immune exposures. The PCR made use of 60 Vbeta and 13 Jbeta primers. Generated by immunoSEQ multiplex PCR, the TCRdb table keeps only in-frame clones and is missing some. The sample lists more than 120,000 clones, around three quarters occurring once. As concerns this clone: The target antigen is unknown.

Germline V gene lookup returns CDR1 SGHNT and CDR2 YYREEE (reference sequence). This CDR3 has 14 amino acids. Trimming took 1 base from V and 0 from J, leaving 6 bases between them. This clonotype originated in a woman aged 40 to 50 in good health and CMV-seropositive. The chain combines TRBV5-4 with TRBJ2-3; D gene ambiguous. Sequencing was carried out using PBMCs. CDR3: CASSLLSSTDTQYF. CDR3 in DNA: TGTGCCAGCAGCTTGCTCTCTAGCACAGATACGCAGTATTTT.